The 22 T cell receptor beta chains in this list originate from one sample, sequenced in a study of blood T cells in healthy people across ages. A sample-barcoded 5' primer and a J-beta primer mix were used in a second PCR of roughly 6 to 11 cycles. MiXCR was run by TCRdb on the 5' RACE reads, yielding one entry per CDR3 protein. The table includes about 1,800,000 distinct CDR3 sequences, under 30% detected once. Sequenced material: blood. The receptors were gathered from a woman in her twenties or thirties in good health.

This clonotype was detected a few times. The DNA for the CDR3 is TGTGCCAGCAGCTTCTTTCCAGCCGGGAGTTTCTATGGCTACACCTTC. It codes for CASSFFPAGSFYGYTF. The rearrangement joins TRBV7-9 to TRBJ1-2; D ambiguous. Germline loops: CDR1 SEHNR, CDR2 FQNEAQ (reference sequence). Trimming shortened V by 3 bases and J by 4 bases, and 18 bases separated the two germline ends. The CDR3 runs 16 residues.

This clonotype was counted many times. The V and J genes are TRBV11-2 and TRBJ2-1; either TRBD1 or TRBD2 may supply D (5 bases each). The germline V gene encodes CDR1 SGHAT and CDR2 FQNNGV. This CDR3 is built from 13 residues. V was cut by 2 bases and J by 7 bases, with 9 bases left in between. The CDR3 nucleotides read TGTGCCAGCAGCTTATCGAGGGGAAATGAGCAGTTCTTC. Protein: CASSLSRGNEQFF.

Here the CDR3 reads CASSLERNRFNSEQYF. The CDR3 nucleotides are TGTGCCAGCAGCTTAGAGCGTAACAGGTTTAATTCCGAGCAGTACTTC. The chain links TRBV7-9 to TRBJ2-4; perhaps TRBD1 as D (5 bases). The better agreement between TRBJ2-7 and the DNA end casts doubt on the J call. This CDR3 is 16 amino acids long. Germline CDR1 and CDR2: SEHNR and FQNEAQ (reference sequence).

In this sample, this clonotype turned up a few times. The chain couples TRBV20-1 to TRBJ2-4; possibly TRBD1 for D (7 bases). Germline assignment: CDR1 DFQATT and CDR2 SNEGSKA (reference sequence). V lost 0 bases, J lost 0 bases, and 21 bases lay in between. The CDR3 is 19 amino acids. The CDR3 bases are TGCAGTGCTAGAGATCTTACGAGTCAGGGGGGCCCAGCCAAAAACATTCAGTACTTC. Its translation: CSARDLTSQGGPAKNIQYF.

Regarding this clonotype: This may be a read error, as it is one base from a much larger clone. V and J are TRBV5-1 and TRBJ2-1; the D gene is possibly TRBD2 (5 bases). V lost 6 bases and J 13 bases, leaving 29 bases between the germline ends. Per germline, CDR1 SGHRS and CDR2 YFSETQ. There are 16 residues in the CDR3. Here the CDR3 DNA reads TGCGCCAGCACTTACACCGACACGGGGATTAGGGAGACCCAGTTCTTC. This gives the protein CASTYTDTGIRETQFF.

This clonotype was found a few times. A single base separates this from a much larger clone, so it may be a read error. This chain uses TRBV6-4 with TRBJ2-3; 9 bases align to TRBD2. The CDR3 covers 16 residues. V shed 4 bases, J shed 2 bases, and the junction held 7 bases outside the gene matches. The germline CDR1 and CDR2 sequences are MRHNA and SNTAGT. The CDR3 sequence: CASSALAGSSTDTQYF. In DNA form, the CDR3 reads TGTGCCAGCAGTGCCCTAGCGGGATCTTCCACAGATACGCAGTATTTT.

The CDR3 sequence is CAIGRTSGTSRETQYF. CDR3 in DNA: TGTGCCATCGGCCGGACCTCCGGGACTAGCAGAGAGACCCAGTACTTC. V usage is TRBV10-3 and J usage is TRBJ2-5, with TRBD2 matching 9 bases. The CDR3 contains 16 residues. V lost 8 bases to trimming and J lost 4 bases; unmatched junction nucleotides: 14. Germline values: CDR1 ENHRY, CDR2 SYGVKD.

The chain joins TRBV4-3 to TRBJ1-4, with no clear D. V was clipped by 0 bases and J by 3 bases, with 5 bases between them. This CDR3 region has 14 residues. Germline V CDR1 and CDR2: LGHNA, YSLEER. CDR3 sequence: CASSQDLANEKLFF. The CDR3 DNA is TGCGCCAGCAGCCAAGATTTGGCTAATGAAAAACTGTTTTTT.

The rearrangement joins TRBV12-3 or TRBV12-4 to TRBJ1-1; D is ambiguous. V lost 8 bases and J lost 8, with 21 bases in between. The CDR3 sequence is 14 residues long. For the CDR3, the DNA is TGTGCCAGCCCCGAAGGGTGTTCCATTCGGGAAGCTTTCTTT. Translation: CASPEGCSIREAFF.

CDR3 sequence reads: CASSSIGQGPAPLHF. CDR3 DNA sequence: TGTGCCAGCAGCTCAATCGGACAGGGGCCAGCACCCCTCCACTTT. The chain is built from TRBV7-2 and TRBJ1-6; 9 nucleotides line up with TRBD1. V dropped 4 bases and J dropped 11; count of bases not matched to a gene: 9. Germline V gene sequence: CDR1 SGHTA, CDR2 FQGNSA. This CDR3 contains 15 residues.

The rearrangement uses TRBV29-1 and TRBJ1-2; 7 bases line up with TRBD1. This CDR3 region has 14 residues. With 4 bases clipped from V and 6 bases from J, the junction kept 11 bases outside the gene matches. The germline V gene has CDR1 SQVTM and CDR2 ANQGSEA. CDR3 sequence (DNA): TGCAGCGTTGGGGACAGAGGGGTCTGGGATGGCTACACCTTC. It translates to CSVGDRGVWDGYTF.

Of note for this clonotype: A single base separates this from a much larger clone, so it may be a read error. The chain couples TRBV20-1 to TRBJ2-3, with TRBD1 identical over 7 bases. The CDR3 sequence is 13 residues long. The trim removed 6 bases at V and 6 bases at J, leaving 9 bases unmatched. In germline, CDR1 is DFQATT, CDR2 SNEGSKA (reference sequence). The CDR3 coding sequence is TGCAGTGCCCGGGACAGCATAAGGGATACGCAGTATTTT. Amino acids: CSARDSIRDTQYF.

The gene calls are TRBV9 and TRBJ1-2, with a tentative D call TRBD1 (5 bases). This CDR3 has 14 residues. Germline CDR1 SGDLS, CDR2 YYNGEE. The ends were cut back, 6 bases at V and 2 bases at J, with 14 bases in the middle. In DNA, the CDR3 is TGTGCCAGCAACCCACTCGGGGGAAACTATGGCTACACCTTC. Encoded protein: CASNPLGGNYGYTF.

The chain links TRBV6-6 to TRBJ2-3; D gene uncertain. The CDR3 covers 13 residues. The V gene lost 10 bases and the J gene lost 2 bases, with 13 bases spanning the gap. CDR1 and CDR2 from the germline V gene are MNHNY and SVGAGI (reference sequence). The CDR3 nucleotides read TGTGCCATCTCCTGGGCGCCCACAGATACGCAGTATTTT. It translates to CAISWAPTDTQYF.

This clonotype was counted at least ten times. The rearrangement joins TRBV6-5 to TRBJ2-1; TRBD2 matches 10 bases. Germline trimming cut 3 bases from V and 8 bases from J; bases unmatched to any gene: 4. The CDR3 covers 14 residues. Germline V CDR1 and CDR2: MNHEY, SVGAGI. The CDR3 nucleotides are TGTGCCAGCAGTTATAAGCGGGGGGGTGATGAGCAGTTCTTC. Translated: CASSYKRGGDEQFF.

In this sample, this clonotype turned up many times. The rearrangement joins TRBV12-3 or TRBV12-4 to TRBJ2-1; D assignment may be TRBD1 or TRBD2 (5 bases each). With 0 bases removed from V and 15 bases from J, the gap between germline ends came to 12 bases. CDR3 length: 12 residues. DNA for the CDR3: TGTGCCAGCAGTTTAGCGGGGGAACGTGGGTTCTTC. Encoded protein: CASSLAGERGFF.

This clonotype was recorded a few times. The gene calls are TRBV10-3 and TRBJ2-7; 14 bases map to TRBD2. With V trimmed by 5 bases and J by 0 bases, 6 bases remained unmatched. Germline assignment: CDR1 ENHRY and CDR2 SYGVKD. The CDR3 runs 17 residues. The CDR3 is CAISTGTSGGISYEQYF. The CDR3 region has the DNA TGTGCCATCAGTACCGGGACTAGCGGGGGAATCTCCTACGAGCAGTACTTC.

J is TRBJ1-5 and V is TRBV4-3; D is unclear. V was pared by 0 bases and J by 2 bases, with 11 bases between. CDR1 LGHNA and CDR2 YSLEER come from the germline V gene. The CDR3 is made up of 16 amino acids. The CDR3 is CASSQDRGVRNQPQHF. DNA of the CDR3: TGCGCCAGCAGCCAAGATCGCGGGGTGCGCAATCAGCCCCAGCATTTT.

This clonotype appeared a few times. The chain uses TRBV7-2 and TRBJ1-3; D call uncertain. The CDR3 length is 19 residues. Germline V gene sequence: CDR1 SGHTA, CDR2 FQGNSA. V lost 6 bases, J lost 0 bases, and 24 bases lay in between. CDR3 residues: CASSQAPSYYPVSGNTIYF. CDR3 in DNA: TGTGCCAGCAGTCAAGCTCCGTCCTACTACCCAGTCTCTGGAAACACCATATATTTT.

The chain couples TRBV20-1 to TRBJ2-7; no reliable D call. Germline V lookup: CDR1 DFQATT, CDR2 SNEGSKA (reference sequence). Trimming pared 1 base from V and 5 bases from J, leaving 12 bases between. CDR3 size: 13 residues. Here the CDR3 DNA reads TGCAGTGCTAGAGTTGTAGCATCTCACGAGCAGTACTTC. Its translation: CSARVVASHEQYF.

This clonotype was counted many times. The chain uses TRBV4-1 and TRBJ2-7, with 12 bases matching TRBD2. Germline V lookup: CDR1 MGHRA, CDR2 YSYEKL. CDR3 size: 15 residues. The junction had 5 bases not matched to a gene; V was cut back by 5 bases and J by 3 bases. The CDR3 nucleotides read TGCGCCAGCAGCTACCTAGCGGGGGGGTTCTACGAGCAGTACTTC. Protein sequence: CASSYLAGGFYEQYF.

Of note for this clonotype: An end of the junction differs from the germline gene, which may be a read error. The chain recombines TRBV7-7 with TRBJ2-5, with D maybe TRBD1 (6 bases). The CDR3 is 15 amino acids. CDR1 and CDR2 from the germline V gene are SSHAT and FNYEAQ (reference sequence). The CDR3 reads CASSLGPGTQETQYF. The CDR3 region has the DNA TGTGCCAGCAGTTTAGGTCCCGGGACACAGGAGACCCAGTACTTC.